Shown below are 22 T cell receptor beta chains from a single sample sequenced in a study of blood T cell repertoires in COVID-19. Generated by immunoSEQ multiplex PCR, the TCRdb table keeps only in-frame clones and is missing some. The table shows under 300,000 clones, with about four fifths occurring only once. Specimen: peripheral blood. The source is a woman in her forties or fifties who had recovered from COVID-19.

V usage is TRBV12-1 and J usage is TRBJ2-3; the table's D call, TRBD2, was not checked against the DNA. TRBV12-1 represents a pseudogene. The CDR3 is made up of 14 amino acids. The CDR3 region is CASTSGRQRDTQYF. The CDR3 coding sequence is TGTGCCAGCACCAGCGGGAGACAGAGAGATACGCAGTATTTT.

The chain recombines TRBV4-1 with TRBJ2-6, with unresolved D. The CDR3 length is 17 residues. Between the trimmed V and J ends, which lost 0 bases and 2 bases, there was a span of 11 bases. From germline, CDR1 is MGHRA and CDR2 YSYEKL. CDR3 in DNA: TGCGCCAGCAGCCAAGATCGAGCAATAGCTGGGGCCAACGTCCTGACTTTC. Protein: CASSQDRAIAGANVLTF.

This clone is a singleton in its sample. The rearrangement joins TRBV30 to TRBJ2-3, with 7 bases that match TRBD2. Germline V gene sequence: CDR1 GTSNPN, CDR2 SVGIG (reference sequence). The CDR3 is made up of 13 amino acids. The trim removed 0 bases at V and 6 bases at J, leaving 3 bases unmatched. This chain's CDR3 is CAWSVTGGDTQYF. In DNA form, the CDR3 reads TGTGCCTGGAGTGTGACCGGGGGGGATACGCAGTATTTT.

The chain employs TRBV5-1 and TRBJ2-3; no clear D. V lost 0 bases, J lost 3 bases, and 2 bases lay in between. The CDR3 runs 12 residues. Germline V lookup: CDR1 SGHRS, CDR2 YFSETQ. The CDR3 loop is CASSLATDTQYF. The CDR3, as DNA: TGCGCCAGCAGCTTGGCGACAGATACGCAGTATTTT.

This chain connects TRBV18 to TRBJ2-7, with 13 bases aligning to TRBD2. The CDR3 has 15 amino acids. Losses at the gene ends were 4 bases for V and 4 bases for J; bases not matched to a gene: 4. CDR1 and CDR2 from the germline V gene are KGHSH and LQKENI. The CDR3 is CASSLGTSGEYEQYF. In DNA form, the CDR3 reads TGTGCCAGCTCACTCGGGACTAGCGGGGAATACGAGCAGTACTTC.

The chain employs TRBV9 and TRBJ2-3; no clear D gene. The CDR3 totals 14 residues. The V gene's germline CDR1 is SGDLS and CDR2 YYNGEE. V lost 0 bases, J lost 5 bases, and 10 bases lay in between. CDR3 sequence reads: CASSVVTVLDTQYF. The CDR3 DNA sequence: TGTGCCAGCAGCGTAGTAACGGTCTTAGATACGCAGTATTTT.

The rearrangement links TRBV28 to TRBJ1-2, with D possibly being TRBD1 (5 bases). Per germline, CDR1 MDHEN and CDR2 SYDVKM. V dropped 7 bases and J dropped 8 bases, with 17 bases sitting between them. The CDR3 has 13 amino acids. CDR3 protein: CASIKGPGGGYTF. The CDR3 DNA reads TGTGCCAGCATAAAGGGGCCCGGGGGAGGCTACACCTTC.

The V call is TRBV4-3, the J call TRBJ2-6; D gene ambiguous. V gave up 0 bases and J gave up 3 bases, with 12 bases separating them. Germline V lookup: CDR1 LGHNA, CDR2 YSLEER. The CDR3 is 17 residues long. The DNA for the CDR3 is TGCGCCAGCAGCCAAGACCTCACGGAGAATGGGGCCAACGTCCTGACTTTC. It encodes CASSQDLTENGANVLTF.

The count of this clone is one. The same CDR3 also results from other DNA sequences found in this sample. For the CDR3, the DNA is TGTGCCAGCAGTCTAGACAGCTACGAGCAGTACTTC. As protein: CASSLDSYEQYF. The rearrangement uses TRBV28 and TRBJ2-7; a weak D match, TRBD1 (5 bases). CDR1 is MDHEN, CDR2 SYDVKM, per germline. The CDR3 spans 12 residues. V lost 5 bases and J lost 3, with 8 bases in between. Based on the CDR3 plus reference TRBV28 and TRBJ2-7, the full variable domain is DVKVTQSSRYLVKRTGEKVFLECVQDMDHENMFWYRQDPGLGLRLIYFSYDVKMKEKGDIPEGYSVSREKKERFSLILESASTNQTSMYLCASSLDSYEQYFGPGTRLTVT.

This sequence joins TRBV30 and TRBJ2-7; D is unresolved. Germline-derived CDR1 and CDR2 are GTSNPN and SVGIG (reference sequence). The CDR3 sequence is 11 residues long. V gave up 0 bases and J gave up 7 bases, with 7 bases separating them. The CDR3 here is CAWSVPGEQYF. The CDR3 DNA reads TGTGCCTGGAGTGTTCCCGGGGAGCAGTACTTC.

The chain combines TRBV6-5 with TRBJ1-4, with unresolved D. The CDR3 contains 15 residues. The germline gives CDR1 MNHEY, CDR2 SVGAGI. V was pared by 4 bases and J by 7 bases, with 16 bases between. The CDR3 sequence is CASSFYGEGGEKLFF. The CDR3 coding sequence is TGTGCCAGCAGTTTCTACGGAGAAGGCGGTGAAAAACTGTTTTTT.

The chain uses TRBV5-4 and TRBJ1-2, with 10 nucleotides matching TRBD1. This CDR3 has 15 residues. Germline V CDR1 and CDR2: SGHNT, YYREEE (reference sequence). The V segment lost 4 bases and the J segment 8 bases; nucleotides outside the gene matches: 11. The CDR3 here is CASSPKTGGLSGYTF. The DNA of the CDR3 is TGTGCCAGCAGCCCAAAGACAGGGGGCTTAAGCGGCTACACCTTC. The whole variable domain, remainder taken from reference TRBV5-4 and TRBJ1-2, is ETGVTQSPTHLIKTRGQQVTLRCSSQSGHNTVSWYQQALGQGPQFIFQYYREEENGRGNFPPRFSGLQFPNYSSELNVNALELDDSALYLCASSPKTGGLSGYTFGSGTRLTVV.

The chain uses TRBV7-9 and TRBJ2-7; TRBD1 matches 9 bases. CDR1 is SEHNR and CDR2 is FQNEAQ in the germline V gene (reference sequence). This CDR3 spans 16 amino acids. The J segment lost 2 bases and the V segment lost 4 bases, leaving 9 bases of the junction unmatched. CDR3 loop: CASSSTRQGVPYEQYF. CDR3 DNA: TGTGCCAGCAGCTCCACCCGACAGGGGGTACCCTACGAGCAGTACTTC.

The chain has TRBV3-1 (or the pseudogene TRBV3-2) and TRBJ2-7, with D unresolved. The germline gives CDR1 LGHDT, CDR2 YNNKEL (reference sequence). The CDR3 length is 11 residues. Trimming took off 5 bases at V and 6 bases at J, with 8 bases between the two ends. The CDR3 protein is CASSSPIEQYF. The CDR3 DNA sequence: TGTGCCAGCAGCTCCCCTATCGAGCAGTACTTC.

The V and J genes are TRBV18 and TRBJ2-6, with 8 bases that match TRBD1. Trimming took 1 base from V and 1 from J; bases not matched to a gene: 12. This CDR3 contains 20 residues. Germline assignment: CDR1 KGHSH and CDR2 LQKENI. CDR3 amino acids: CASSPLGQGTPGSGANVLTF. The CDR3 coding sequence is TGTGCCAGCTCACCACTAGGACAGGGCACCCCAGGTTCTGGGGCCAACGTCCTGACTTTC.

The chain recombines TRBV4-3 with TRBJ2-2; D is undetermined. V gave up 0 bases and J gave up 5 bases, with 10 bases separating them. Germline V gene lookup returns CDR1 LGHNA and CDR2 YSLEER. The CDR3 contains 15 residues. CDR3 DNA sequence: TGCGCCAGCAGCCAAGATCAAGTGAGGACCGGGGAGCTGTTTTTT. This translates into CASSQDQVRTGELFF.

The rearrangement links TRBV14 to TRBJ2-7, with TRBD2 matching over 7 bases. Trimming took 0 bases from V and 3 from J; bases not matched to a gene: 8. This CDR3 contains 16 residues. The V gene's germline CDR1 is SGHDN and CDR2 FVKESK. The CDR3 DNA reads as TGTGCCAGCAGCCAAGAGGGGGGGAAAGGGCTCTACGAGCAGTACTTC. This codes for CASSQEGGKGLYEQYF.

The genes are TRBV28 and TRBJ1-2, with a tentative D call TRBD1 (6 bases). Per the germline V gene, CDR1 is MDHEN and CDR2 is SYDVKM. This CDR3 region has 15 residues. The V gene lost 4 bases and the J gene lost 3 bases, with 15 bases spanning the gap. The CDR3 region is CASSSGGEGDYGYTF. In DNA, the CDR3 is TGTGCCAGCAGTTCAGGAGGGGAGGGGGACTATGGCTACACCTTC.

This sequence joins TRBV28 and TRBJ1-5; a possible D gene is TRBD1 (6 bases). This CDR3 region has 14 residues. Trimming left V 10 bases short and J 3 bases short, with 16 bases between. Germline CDR1 is MDHEN and CDR2 is SYDVKM. In nucleotides, the CDR3 is TGTGCCACCGCGACAGGTTCATACAATCAGCCCCAGCATTTT. This encodes CATATGSYNQPQHF.

This chain connects TRBV7-9 to TRBJ2-7, with 8 positions matching TRBD1. CDR3 length: 17 amino acids. Germline CDR1 is SEHNR and CDR2 is FQNEAQ (reference sequence). V shed 5 bases and J 0 bases; nucleotides not matched to a gene: 12. CDR3 nucleotides: TGTGCCAGCAGCGCCCACGGACAGGGTGACAGCTCCTACGAGCAGTACTTC. It encodes CASSAHGQGDSSYEQYF.

The chain carries TRBV27 and TRBJ2-1, with D possibly matching TRBD1 (5 bases). Germline CDR1 MNHEY, CDR2 SMNVEV (reference sequence). Trimming removed 4 bases at V and 11 bases at J, with 18 bases between. The CDR3 covers 14 residues. The CDR3 region has the DNA TGTGCCAGCAGTTCAAGTACAGGAGCGAGAAAGCAGTTCTTC. Amino acids: CASSSSTGARKQFF.

The chain recombines TRBV7-2 with TRBJ2-3, with no clear D. This CDR3 spans 14 amino acids. V lost 8 bases and J 3 bases, leaving 15 bases between the germline ends. From germline, CDR1 is SGHTA and CDR2 FQGNSA. CDR3 DNA: TGTGCCAGCCAACGAGGCGCGAAAACAGATACGCAGTATTTT. It codes for CASQRGAKTDTQYF.